This note documents a single TCR beta chain sequence. This entry belongs to a study of CD8 T cells in ankylosing spondylitis. The CDR3 is 12 amino acids. The V gene lost 10 bases and the J gene lost 1 base, with 8 bases spanning the gap. CDR1 MNHNY and CDR2 SVGAGI come from the germline V gene (reference sequence). Libraries of TCR beta came from quantitative 5'-RACE with molecular barcodes. TCRdb recomputed calls from the 5' RACE reads with MiXCR, one row per CDR3 protein. The sample comprises about 240,000 distinct CDR3 sequences, roughly a quarter of which are singletons, and over 0.55% rests with the top ten.

The V and J genes are TRBV6-6 and TRBJ1-3; D unresolved. This clonotype originated in a male donor with ankylosing spondylitis or in good health (not recorded which). The sequencing input was blood, either unsorted or a sorted T cell fraction (not recorded which). CDR3 sequence (DNA): TGTGCCACGGCCGGATCTGGAAACACCATATATTTT. Translated: CATAGSGNTIYF.